Shown below are 9 T cell receptor beta chains from a single sample sequenced in a study of blood T cells in healthy people across ages. With a J-beta primer mix and a sample-barcoded 5' primer, a second PCR ran about 6 to 11 cycles. TCRdb itself ran the 5' RACE reads through MiXCR, one entry per CDR3 protein. The data show about 780,000 distinct CDR3 sequences, more than 35% seen once. The sample comprised blood. The source of these receptors is a man older than 75 in good health.

The chain is built from TRBV6-6 and TRBJ2-5, with 9 bases matching TRBD2. V gave up 8 bases and J gave up 6 bases; unmatched junction bases: 10. The V gene's germline CDR1 is MNHNY and CDR2 SVGAGI (reference sequence). CDR3 length: 14 amino acids. The CDR3 spells CASCGRAERKTQYF. The DNA for the CDR3 is TGTGCCAGCTGCGGGAGGGCCGAGCGGAAGACCCAGTACTTC.

This clonotype was observed once. The gene calls are TRBV6-2 or TRBV6-3 and TRBJ2-7, with 7 bases that match TRBD1. V lost 2 bases and J lost 5; bases outside the gene matches: 9. Germline lookup yields CDR1 MNHEY and CDR2 SVGEGT. The CDR3 totals 15 residues. CDR3 DNA: TGTGCCAGCAGTTACGATCACAGGGGAATCCACGAGCAGTACTTC. Amino acid sequence: CASSYDHRGIHEQYF.

Only a few counts were recorded for this clonotype. The CDR3 region is CSARMTSGRGETQYF. CDR3 nucleotides: TGCAGTGCTAGAATGACTAGCGGGAGGGGGGAGACCCAGTACTTC. The chain uses TRBV20-1 and TRBJ2-5; TRBD2 aligns across 14 bases. The CDR3 has 15 amino acids. V lost 2 bases and J lost 5; bases outside the gene matches: 4. Germline-derived CDR1 and CDR2 are DFQATT and SNEGSKA (reference sequence).

This clonotype was seen a handful of times. The chain has TRBV14 and TRBJ2-1; 8 bases are shared with TRBD2. Per germline, CDR1 SGHDN and CDR2 FVKESK. The J segment lost 0 bases and the V segment lost 2 bases, leaving 18 bases of the junction unmatched. The CDR3 sequence is 21 residues long. CDR3 residues: CASSQFTGTRESLSSYNEQFF. In DNA, the CDR3 is TGTGCCAGCAGCCAATTCACCGGGACTAGGGAATCCCTGAGCTCCTACAATGAGCAGTTCTTC.

This chain uses TRBV28 with TRBJ2-7; 8 nucleotides line up with TRBD1. The CDR3 is 13 residues long. The V segment lost 11 bases and the J segment 3 bases; nucleotides outside the gene matches: 9. Germline lookup yields CDR1 MDHEN and CDR2 SYDVKM. The CDR3 region has the DNA TGTGCCGCCCTCGGGACAGGAGGCTACGAGCAGTACTTC. Its translation is CAALGTGGYEQYF. Based on the CDR3 plus reference TRBV28 and TRBJ2-7, the full variable domain is DVKVTQSSRYLVKRTGEKVFLECVQDMDHENMFWYRQDPGLGLRLIYFSYDVKMKEKGDIPEGYSVSREKKERFSLILESASTNQTSMYLCAALGTGGYEQYFGPGTRLTVT.

The rearrangement joins TRBV6-2 or TRBV6-3 to TRBJ1-1; no firm D call. V was trimmed by 7 bases and J by 5 bases, leaving 14 bases between them. Germline lookup yields CDR1 MNHEY and CDR2 SVGEGT. The CDR3 consists of 13 residues. The CDR3 DNA reads TGTGCCAGCAAGGAAGGGCAGGTAACTGAAGCTTTCTTT. It specifies CASKEGQVTEAFF.

V gene TRBV9 combines with J gene TRBJ1-4; D call uncertain. The germline V and J ends were trimmed by 4 bases and 5 bases, with 15 bases remaining between them. In germline, CDR1 is SGDLS, CDR2 YYNGEE. The CDR3 has 15 amino acids. CDR3 amino acids: CASSPSIEGNEKLFF. CDR3 in DNA: TGTGCCAGCAGCCCGAGTATTGAGGGAAATGAAAAACTGTTTTTT.

This clonotype turned up a few times. The chain links TRBV20-1 to TRBJ2-5; 8 nucleotides align to TRBD2. The V gene's germline CDR1 is DFQATT and CDR2 SNEGSKA (reference sequence). CDR3 length equals 14 residues. V gave up 6 bases and J gave up 5 bases; unmatched junction bases: 11. The CDR3 region has the DNA TGCAGTGCCCACGACGGGAGGGCCGACGAGACCCAGTACTTC. The encoded protein is CSAHDGRADETQYF.

This clonotype was picked up many times. This may stem from a read error, because a much larger clone lies one nucleotide away. V and J are TRBV29-1 and TRBJ2-5; D may be TRBD1 or TRBD2 (5 bases each). Trimming pared 3 bases from V and 11 bases from J, leaving 25 bases between. This CDR3 has 15 amino acids. Germline V gene sequence: CDR1 SQVTM, CDR2 ANQGSEA. CDR3 DNA sequence: TGCAGCGTTGACCTCGTGGGACCCCTTGACAATGAGCAGTACTTC. It specifies CSVDLVGPLDNEQYF.